What follows are 18 T cell receptor beta chains derived from one specimen sequenced in a study of blood T cell repertoires in COVID-19. Libraries were prepared by immunoSEQ multiplex PCR; TCRdb keeps only in-frame clonotypes and omits some of them. The sample yields 90,000 to 150,000 clones, approximately 81% seen once. The specimen was peripheral blood. These receptors all stem from a woman older than 75 with acute or convalescent COVID-19.

The chain combines TRBV7-2 with TRBJ1-2; no definite D call. This CDR3 region has 15 residues. Trimming left V 7 bases short and J 0 bases short, with 15 bases between. The germline V gene encodes CDR1 SGHTA and CDR2 FQGNSA. CDR3 protein: CASTVRALSNYGYTF. CDR3 sequence (DNA): TGTGCCAGCACGGTGAGGGCCCTCTCTAACTATGGCTACACCTTC.

The CDR3 DNA reads as TGTGCCAGCAGCCAATTAGCGGGAGGAATGGGCGAGCAGTACTTC. Protein product: CASSQLAGGMGEQYF. J is TRBJ2-7 and V is TRBV14; 10 bases fit TRBD2. Germline assignment: CDR1 SGHDN and CDR2 FVKESK. The CDR3 runs to 15 residues. Losses at the gene ends were 2 bases for V and 6 bases for J; bases not matched to a gene: 7.

This rearrangement joins TRBV7-2 to TRBJ1-6; D gene unclear. Germline CDR1 SGHTA, CDR2 FQGNSA. This CDR3 has 13 amino acids. V lost 4 bases and J lost 6, with 7 bases in between. The CDR3 nucleotides read TGTGCCAGCAGCTACGACACTAATTCACCCCTCCACTTT. It encodes CASSYDTNSPLHF.

The chain uses TRBV28 and TRBJ2-1; D is undetermined. The germline V gene encodes CDR1 MDHEN and CDR2 SYDVKM. The CDR3 extends over 12 amino acids. V gave up 3 bases and J gave up 3 bases, with 3 bases separating them. The CDR3 DNA is TGTGCCAGCAGTTTTAACTACAATGAGCAGTTCTTC. Amino acid sequence: CASSFNYNEQFF.

This chain uses TRBV19 with TRBJ2-7; a weak D match, TRBD1 (5 bases). V was shortened by 5 bases and J by 3 bases, with 11 bases between the two germline ends. The CDR3 covers 13 residues. Germline assignment: CDR1 LNHDA and CDR2 SQIVND (reference sequence). The CDR3 DNA reads TGTGCCAGTAGTGCGGTGGGGCGCTACGAGCAGTACTTC. Amino acid sequence: CASSAVGRYEQYF.

As to this clone: At one of its ends the junction is not consistent with the germline gene, which may arise from a read error. The rearrangement links TRBV3-1 (or the pseudogene TRBV3-2) to TRBJ2-5; D ambiguous. Germline V gives CDR1 LGHDT, CDR2 YNNKEL (reference sequence). This CDR3 is 12 amino acids long. The CDR3 DNA reads as TGTGCCAGCAGCCAAGCTGTGAGCGCGATGGACTTC. Protein: CASSQAVSAMDF.

The chain joins TRBV6-5 to TRBJ1-3; the D is unclear. The germline gives CDR1 MNHEY, CDR2 SVGAGI. This CDR3 spans 14 amino acids. V gave up 6 bases and J gave up 0 bases, with 9 bases separating them. The CDR3 protein is CASRSPSSGNTIYF. The CDR3 bases are TGTGCCAGCAGGTCCCCGAGCTCTGGAAACACCATATATTTT.

This clone was counted once. The chain combines TRBV5-1 with TRBJ2-5, with 10 bases fitting TRBD2. With V trimmed by 0 bases and J by 4 bases, 6 bases remained unmatched. Germline CDR1 SGHRS, CDR2 YFSETQ. This CDR3 region has 16 residues. Here the CDR3 reads CASSLAGLAGVETQYF. DNA of the CDR3: TGCGCCAGCAGCTTGGCGGGCCTAGCGGGAGTAGAGACCCAGTACTTC.

The rearrangement links TRBV5-8 to TRBJ1-2; TRBD1 might be the D (5 bases). The germline CDR1 and CDR2 sequences are SGHTS and YDEGEE. V was pared by 4 bases and J by 3 bases, with 16 bases between. This CDR3 contains 15 residues. In DNA form, the CDR3 reads TGTGCCAGCAGCAAAGGGGTCCCCCTAGACTATGGCTACACCTTC. The encoded protein is CASSKGVPLDYGYTF.

This clone was observed once. This chain connects TRBV4-1 to TRBJ2-3; no clear D gene. Trimming shortened V by 0 bases and J by 2 bases, and 9 bases separated the two germline ends. Germline V lookup: CDR1 MGHRA, CDR2 YSYEKL. The CDR3 is 15 amino acids. In DNA, the CDR3 is TGCGCCAGCAGCCAAGAGAGGCACCCCACAGATACGCAGTATTTT. Translated, it gives CASSQERHPTDTQYF.

The V call is TRBV4-3, the J call TRBJ2-1, with 11 bases fitting TRBD2. J gave up 3 bases and V 4 bases, and 2 bases lay outside the gene matches. The CDR3 extends over 15 amino acids. The germline V gene encodes CDR1 LGHNA and CDR2 YSLEER. DNA of the CDR3: TGCGCCAGCAGCCCTGGGACTAGCGGCTACAATGAGCAGTTCTTC. Residues: CASSPGTSGYNEQFF.

The V call is TRBV7-9, the J call TRBJ1-4, with D possibly matching TRBD1 (5 bases). CDR1 and CDR2 from the germline V gene are SEHNR and FQNEAQ (reference sequence). The V gene lost 4 bases and the J gene lost 2 bases, with 17 bases spanning the gap. The CDR3 contains 17 residues. CDR3 coding DNA: TGTGCCAGCAGCTCGGGAGGGGCTCAGCAGACTAATGAAAAACTGTTTTTT. This sequence encodes CASSSGGAQQTNEKLFF.

The rearrangement links TRBV7-3 to TRBJ2-1, with D possibly being TRBD1 (6 bases). CDR1 and CDR2 (germline): SGHTA, FQGTGA. Trimming pared 2 bases from V and 5 bases from J, leaving 10 bases between. The CDR3 contains 14 residues. The CDR3 here is CASSLSGVNNEQFF. The CDR3 DNA is TGTGCCAGCAGCTTATCAGGGGTTAACAATGAGCAGTTCTTC.

V is TRBV11-2 and J is TRBJ2-1; TRBD2 aligns across 9 bases. CDR1 and CDR2 (germline): SGHAT, FQNNGV. The CDR3 consists of 15 residues. The trim removed 2 bases at V and 5 bases at J, leaving 4 bases unmatched. The CDR3 nucleotides read TGTGCCAGCAGCTTAAGGGCTAGCGGGGACAATGAGCAGTTCTTC. Protein sequence: CASSLRASGDNEQFF.

CDR3 amino acids: CASSLLQAGNTIYF. CDR3 DNA sequence: TGTGCCAGCAGCTTATTACAGGCTGGAAACACCATATATTTT. The V gene is TRBV7-9, the J gene TRBJ1-3, with D perhaps matching TRBD1 (5 bases). The CDR3 contains 14 residues. Germline V gene sequence: CDR1 SEHNR, CDR2 FQNEAQ (reference sequence). V lost 2 bases to trimming and J lost 2 bases, with 7 bases between them.

The chain employs TRBV6-5 and TRBJ2-7; D not resolved. The germline CDR1 and CDR2 sequences are MNHEY and SVGAGI. Trimming shortened V by 0 bases and J by 3 bases, and 12 bases separated the two germline ends. The CDR3 loop spans 15 amino acids. In nucleotides, the CDR3 is TGTGCCAGCAGTTACTCTGCAGGCGTTGGCTACGAGCAGTACTTC. Translating gives CASSYSAGVGYEQYF.

In this sample, this clone turned up a few times. This rearrangement joins TRBV7-2 to TRBJ2-7; D might be TRBD2 (5 bases). Germline V gene lookup returns CDR1 SGHTA and CDR2 FQGNSA. V was trimmed by 3 bases and J by 8 bases, leaving 14 bases between them. The CDR3 contains 13 residues. CDR3 sequence: CASSFGLSEKQYF. CDR3 coding DNA: TGTGCCAGCAGCTTTGGACTGTCTGAGAAGCAGTACTTC.

The chain employs TRBV6-6 and TRBJ2-2, with a possible D match to TRBD2 (5 bases). Germline V gene data show CDR1 as MNHNY and CDR2 as SVGAGI (reference sequence). The V end was cut by 9 bases, the J end by 4 bases, with 18 bases between. The CDR3 extends over 15 amino acids. CDR3 nucleotides: TGTGCCAGTTCCGCCCCGGGGTTGAGCACCGGGGAGCTGTTTTTT. Translated: CASSAPGLSTGELFF.